The 21 T cell receptor beta chains presented below share a single source sample, sequenced in a study of shared clonotypes between healthy human individuals. The method was immunoSEQ multiplex PCR; TCRdb's version includes in-frame clones alone and lacks a portion of them. The table has about 1.5 million clones, more than 95% seen once. Sequenced input: naive CD4+ T cells sorted from blood. The sample's subset: CD45RA+ positively selected. The receptors here all came from a man aged 25-45 years in good health.

The chain employs TRBV7-8 and TRBJ2-3; D remains unclear. CDR3 size: 11 residues. Trimming stripped 6 bases from V and 7 bases from J, with 8 bases between. The germline V gene has CDR1 SGHVS and CDR2 FQNEAQ. The CDR3 is CASSAQNTQYF. The CDR3, as DNA: TGTGCCAGCAGTGCTCAGAATACGCAGTATTTT.

The CDR3 reads CASAGSSYNEQFF. The CDR3 coding sequence is TGTGCCAGCGCAGGCAGCTCCTACAATGAGCAGTTCTTC. The chain links TRBV7-8 to TRBJ2-1; D uncertain. Trimming removed 8 bases from V and 0 bases from J, with 8 bases in between. There are 13 residues in the CDR3. The germline CDR1 and CDR2 sequences are SGHVS and FQNEAQ.

The J gene is TRBJ2-1, the V gene TRBV18, with TRBD2 identical over 13 bases. This CDR3 is 14 amino acids long. The V gene end was trimmed by 8 bases and the J gene end by 5 bases; junction bases not matched to a gene: 3. CDR1 is KGHSH and CDR2 is LQKENI in the germline V gene. Written as DNA, the CDR3 is TGTGCCAGCGGGGGACTAGCGGGAAACAATGAGCAGTTCTTC. It is translated as CASGGLAGNNEQFF.

The V gene is TRBV6-1, the J gene TRBJ2-5; D is unclear. V lost 2 bases and J 1 base, leaving 8 bases between the germline ends. The CDR3 totals 14 residues. Looked up from germline, CDR1 is MNHNS and CDR2 is SASEGT. CDR3 in amino acids: CASSESQAQETQYF. The CDR3 DNA sequence: TGTGCCAGCAGTGAAAGTCAGGCCCAAGAGACCCAGTACTTC.

The chain employs TRBV18 and TRBJ1-5; TRBD1 is a possible D gene (5 bases). The CDR3 consists of 15 residues. Germline CDR1 is KGHSH and CDR2 is LQKENI. V lost 5 bases to trimming and J lost 1 base, with 12 bases between them. CDR3 loop: CASSARAGSNQPQHF. The CDR3 DNA is TGTGCCAGCTCAGCCAGGGCAGGGAGCAATCAGCCCCAGCATTTT.

The chain links TRBV9 to TRBJ1-3; 7 bases align to TRBD1. CDR3 size: 17 residues. V was clipped by 4 bases and J by 8 bases; unmatched bases: 18. The V gene's germline CDR1 is SGDLS and CDR2 YYNGEE. The CDR3 protein is CASSPNRGSSHWDTIYF. The CDR3 region has the DNA TGTGCCAGCAGCCCTAACAGGGGTTCTTCCCACTGGGACACCATATATTTT.

This chain connects TRBV4-2 to TRBJ2-3; D is possibly TRBD2 (6 bases). The CDR3 has 17 residues. The ends were cut back, 4 bases at V and 5 bases at J, with 22 bases in the middle. CDR1 and CDR2 (germline): LGHNA, YNFKEQ. CDR3 in DNA: TGTGCCAGCAGCCTGAAGTTGGGACTCTCGGGGGAAGATACGCAGTATTTT. Protein product: CASSLKLGLSGEDTQYF.

The gene calls are TRBV5-5 and TRBJ2-7, with 13 bases lining up with TRBD2. The CDR3 sequence is 14 residues long. The V and J ends lost 2 bases and 5 bases, in that order; junction bases with no gene match: 1. Germline CDR1 reads SGHKS; CDR2 reads YYEKEE (reference sequence). This CDR3 reads CASSFGTSGNEQYF. The CDR3 coding sequence is TGTGCCAGCAGCTTCGGGACTAGCGGGAACGAGCAGTACTTC.

The chain combines TRBV6-6 with TRBJ2-7, with a tentative D call TRBD2 (7 bases). CDR1 and CDR2 (germline): MNHNY, SVGAGI (reference sequence). The V end lost 7 bases, the J end lost 6 bases, and 25 bases lay between the germline ends. CDR3 length: 16 residues. As DNA, the CDR3 is TGTGCCAGCAACACTGAGGGGGGGAGCAAGGGTTTCGAGCAGTACTTC. This encodes CASNTEGGSKGFEQYF.

The chain joins TRBV19 to TRBJ2-2; a possible D gene is TRBD1 (5 bases). V was cut by 3 bases and J by 0 bases, with 8 bases left in between. The CDR3 has 15 residues. Germline V gene sequence: CDR1 LNHDA, CDR2 SQIVND (reference sequence). CDR3 residues: CASSIGAPNTGELFF. The CDR3 nucleotides read TGTGCCAGTAGTATTGGGGCTCCGAACACCGGGGAGCTGTTTTTT. Based on the CDR3 plus reference TRBV19 and TRBJ2-2, the full variable domain is DGGITQSPKYLFRKEGQNVTLSCEQNLNHDAMYWYRQDPGQGLRLIYYSQIVNDFQKGDIAEGYSVSREKKESFPLTVTSAQKNPTAFYLCASSIGAPNTGELFFGEGSRLTVL.

The CDR3 DNA reads TGTGCCAGCTCACCCTCCCCAGGGGCCGATCAGCCCCAGCATTTT. As protein: CASSPSPGADQPQHF. The chain carries TRBV18 and TRBJ1-5, with D possibly matching TRBD1 (6 bases). The ends were cut back, 3 bases at V and 5 bases at J, with 14 bases in the middle. The CDR3 runs 15 residues. Germline CDR1 KGHSH, CDR2 LQKENI.

The chain recombines TRBV11-2 with TRBJ2-3; 9 bases are shared with TRBD2. Looked up from germline, CDR1 is SGHAT and CDR2 is FQNNGV. The CDR3 length is 15 residues. V trimming: 6 bases; J trimming: 6 bases; junction bases outside the gene matches: 10. The CDR3 region is CASRTYSGSRDTQYF. CDR3 nucleotide sequence: TGTGCCAGCAGGACTTATAGCGGGAGCCGGGATACGCAGTATTTT.

The chain uses TRBV29-1 and TRBJ2-7, with 11 bases lining up with TRBD2. This CDR3 is built from 15 residues. Germline CDR1 and CDR2: SQVTM and ANQGSEA. Unmatched junction bases numbered 9, after V lost 7 bases and J lost 1 base. CDR3 in DNA: TGCAGCGCCCGCTACCGACTAGCGGGATCCTACGAGCAGTACTTC. Amino acids: CSARYRLAGSYEQYF.

This sequence joins TRBV25-1 and TRBJ2-1, with D perhaps given as TRBD1 or TRBD2 (6 bases each). CDR3 length: 12 residues. CDR1 MGHDK and CDR2 SYGVNS come from the germline V gene. Trimming stripped 6 bases from V and 7 bases from J, with 10 bases between. CDR3 residues: CASRLGGNEQFF. The CDR3 coding sequence is TGTGCCAGCAGACTAGGGGGGAATGAGCAGTTCTTC.

The chain combines TRBV7-2 with TRBJ1-4; TRBD1 matches 7 bases. V shed 2 bases, J shed 0 bases, and the junction held 9 bases outside the gene matches. The CDR3 consists of 18 residues. Germline loops: CDR1 SGHTA, CDR2 FQGNSA. The CDR3 is CASSLLGTALSTNEKLFF. The CDR3 coding sequence is TGTGCCAGCAGCTTACTAGGGACAGCGCTTTCAACTAATGAAAAACTGTTTTTT.

The genes are TRBV7-2 and TRBJ2-7, with D unresolved. The CDR3 consists of 13 residues. Germline V gene lookup returns CDR1 SGHTA and CDR2 FQGNSA. V lost 3 bases, J lost 0 bases, and 6 bases lay in between. The CDR3 coding sequence is TGTGCCAGCAGCTTCTCACCCTCCTACGAGCAGTACTTC. It yields the protein CASSFSPSYEQYF.

The genes are TRBV19 and TRBJ2-1; 9 nucleotides align to TRBD2. CDR3 length: 15 residues. CDR1 is LNHDA, CDR2 SQIVND, per germline (reference sequence). With V trimmed by 4 bases and J by 0 bases, 1 base remained unmatched. The CDR3 here is CASSNSGSSYNEQFF. The CDR3 region has the DNA TGTGCCAGTAGTAATAGCGGGAGCTCCTACAATGAGCAGTTCTTC.

The chain employs TRBV29-1 and TRBJ2-7; D might be TRBD1 (6 bases). The CDR3 is made up of 14 amino acids. Germline-derived CDR1 and CDR2 are SQVTM and ANQGSEA. V was pared by 4 bases and J by 3 bases, with 16 bases between. The CDR3 DNA follows: TGCAGCGTTGTTAGGGGACACCCTTTCTACGAGCAGTACTTC. It encodes CSVVRGHPFYEQYF.

This clone was counted once. DNA of the CDR3: TGCGCCAGCAGCTTGTTACCGGTGGGGACAGGGAGGACCGGGGAGCTGTTTTTT. Protein sequence: CASSLLPVGTGRTGELFF. This chain uses TRBV5-1 with TRBJ2-2, with 9 bases identical to TRBD1. Per the germline V gene, CDR1 is SGHRS and CDR2 is YFSETQ. CDR3 length: 18 residues. J was trimmed by 5 bases and V by 1 base; bases with no gene match: 12.

The table lists this clone with a count of one. The sample holds other DNA sequences that translate to the same CDR3. The J gene is TRBJ2-5, the V gene TRBV7-3, with 9 bases fitting TRBD1. Germline trimming cut 6 bases from V and 3 bases from J; bases unmatched to any gene: 2. The germline V gene encodes CDR1 SGHTA and CDR2 FQGTGA. This CDR3 has 13 residues. CDR3 nucleotides: TGTGCCAGCAGTTGGGACAGGGAAGAGACCCAGTACTTC. Encoded protein: CASSWDREETQYF.

The genes are TRBV29-1 and TRBJ1-3; possible D gene TRBD1, 6 bases. Between the trimmed V and J ends, which lost 2 bases and 4 bases, there was a span of 21 bases. This CDR3 region has 17 residues. The V gene's germline CDR1 is SQVTM and CDR2 ANQGSEA. The CDR3 region has the DNA TGCAGCGTTGAACAAAATGGGGGCGGAGGACGGGGAAACACCATATATTTT. It yields the protein CSVEQNGGGGRGNTIYF.